This entry is about one T cell receptor beta chain. Its matching antigen is unknown. Prepared TCR beta cDNA libraries contained unique molecular identifiers. T cells, about 0.95 to 10 million of them, yielded about 500,000 cDNA molecules. TCRdb re-analysed the PCR reads in MiXCR, keeping a single row per CDR3 protein. The table has about 760,000 distinct CDR3 sequences, 25% to 30% seen once; the top ten hold under 0.7%. The V and J ends lost 1 base and 2 bases respectively, with 19 bases between them. Germline loops: CDR1 SGHAT, CDR2 FQNNGV. The CDR3 is 18 residues long. The data stem from a study of post-analysis software for immune sequencing data. Whole-study context: Disease trajectories encompassed relapsing-remitting, secondary progressive and progressive-relapsing multiple sclerosis.

Whole-study findings and limits: Compared with controls, patients showed significantly lower normalized Chao1 diversity. Samples sharing a preparation batch grouped tightly together when assessed by F measure. The study found TRBV5-6, TRBV5-1 and TRBV20-1 among roughly 5 TRBV segments more frequent in patients than controls.

This TCR was recovered from a girl between 5 and 17 years old with multiple sclerosis. Source material: blood. V usage is TRBV11-2 and J usage is TRBJ2-3, with D perhaps TRBD1 (5 bases). The CDR3, as DNA: TGTGCCAGCAGCTTAGTTCGTTTGGGGCTAGGGGTCACAGATACGCAGTATTTT. Its translation: CASSLVRLGLGVTDTQYF.